The TCR beta chain described here comes from a study of blood T cell repertoires in COVID-19. As for the study in general: The cDNA or gDNA used as material had been derived from T cells, B-cell-depleted T cells, or PBMCs.

The assay was immunoSEQ multiplex PCR, and TCRdb's table has in-frame clones only and misses some. The repertoire includes 230,000 or so clones, 80% of them detected once, and 4% to 5.5% sits in the top ten. This clone was found once. Germline CDR1 MDHEN, CDR2 SYDVKM. CDR3 length equals 16 residues. V dropped 2 bases and J dropped 0 bases, with 11 bases sitting between them. This chain joins TRBV28 and TRBJ2-1, with D uncertain. The TCR sequence derives from a human donor in a cohort sampled during active COVID-19. Sequencing was performed on peripheral blood. The CDR3 reads CASSLERLSSYNEQFF. The DNA for the CDR3 is TGTGCCAGCAGTTTAGAAAGACTTAGCTCCTACAATGAGCAGTTCTTC.